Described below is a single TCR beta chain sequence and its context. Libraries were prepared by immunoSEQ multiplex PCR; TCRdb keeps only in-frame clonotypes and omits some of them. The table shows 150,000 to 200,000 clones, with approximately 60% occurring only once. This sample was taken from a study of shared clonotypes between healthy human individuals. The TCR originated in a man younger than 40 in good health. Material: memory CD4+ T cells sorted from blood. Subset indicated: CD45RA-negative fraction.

The chain's CDR3 is CASSGGIERSQPQHF. In nucleotides, the CDR3 is TGTGCCAGCAGTGGCGGGATAGAACGGAGTCAGCCCCAGCATTTT. The chain carries TRBV6-1 and TRBJ1-5; D uncertain. In germline, CDR1 is MNHNS, CDR2 SASEGT. Trimming took off 4 bases at V and 6 bases at J, with 16 bases between the two ends. The CDR3 totals 15 residues.